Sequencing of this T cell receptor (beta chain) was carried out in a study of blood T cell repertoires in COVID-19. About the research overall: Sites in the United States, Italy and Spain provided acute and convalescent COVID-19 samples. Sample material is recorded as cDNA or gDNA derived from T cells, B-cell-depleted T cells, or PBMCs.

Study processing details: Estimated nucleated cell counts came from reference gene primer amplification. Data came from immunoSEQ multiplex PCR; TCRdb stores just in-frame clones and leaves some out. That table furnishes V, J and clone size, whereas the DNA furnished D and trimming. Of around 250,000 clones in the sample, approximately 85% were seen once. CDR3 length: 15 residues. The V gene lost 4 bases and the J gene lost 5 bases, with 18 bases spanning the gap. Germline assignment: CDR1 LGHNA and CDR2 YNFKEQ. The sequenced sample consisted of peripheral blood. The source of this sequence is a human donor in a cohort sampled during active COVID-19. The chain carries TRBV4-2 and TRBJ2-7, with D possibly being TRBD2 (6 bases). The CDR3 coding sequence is TGTGCCAGCAGCCCTTTTCTGCGGGGTCCTGACGAGCAGTACTTC. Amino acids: CASSPFLRGPDEQYF.